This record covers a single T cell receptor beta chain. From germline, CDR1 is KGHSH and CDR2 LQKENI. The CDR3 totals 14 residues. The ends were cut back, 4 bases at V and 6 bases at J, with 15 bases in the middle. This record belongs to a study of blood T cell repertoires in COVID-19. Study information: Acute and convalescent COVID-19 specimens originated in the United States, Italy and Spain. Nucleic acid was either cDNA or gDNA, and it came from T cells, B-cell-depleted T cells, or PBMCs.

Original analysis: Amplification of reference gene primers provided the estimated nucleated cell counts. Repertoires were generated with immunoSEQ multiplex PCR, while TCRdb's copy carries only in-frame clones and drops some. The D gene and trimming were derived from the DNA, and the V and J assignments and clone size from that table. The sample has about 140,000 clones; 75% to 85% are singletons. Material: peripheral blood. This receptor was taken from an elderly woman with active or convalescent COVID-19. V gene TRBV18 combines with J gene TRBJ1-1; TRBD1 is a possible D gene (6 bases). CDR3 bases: TGTGCCAGCTCACTAAATCCAGGGGATCCTGAAGCTTTCTTT. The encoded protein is CASSLNPGDPEAFF.